Listed here is a single T cell receptor beta chain. Its antigen is undetermined. As originally analysed: Building a distant-metastasis classifier for papillary thyroid cancer drew on CDR3 differences across clinicopathological groups. Through MiXCR, TCRdb re-clonotyped the PCR reads. The V and J calls were not made by the authors but by TCRdb's processing. The sample has 40,000 to 55,000 clones; approximately 19% are singletons. Ahead of thyroid surgery, no patient had received treatment of any kind. This sample stems from a study of metastatic and nonmetastatic thyroid tumors. Looking at the study overall: It was across blood and tumor or nodule tissue from malignant and benign thyroid patients that repertoires were compared. Overall study results and limits: According to reports, the diversity of TCR beta was significantly higher in malignant thyroid tumors than in benign nodules, and this held in both blood and tumor samples.

This receptor was obtained from a female donor with papillary thyroid cancer or a benign thyroid nodule (not recorded which). Some clones in this sample may be carry-over from other donors' samples. The sequenced sample consisted of blood.

The DNA of the CDR3 is TGCAGTGCTAGAGCCCTGGGGCCAGCGGTATCCCCAGATACGCAGTATTTT. Encoded protein: CSARALGPAVSPDTQYF. V and J are TRBV20-1 and TRBJ2-3, with D perhaps given as TRBD1 or TRBD2 (5 bases each). Trimming cost V 1 base and J 4 bases, with 21 bases left between them. The CDR3 runs 17 residues. Germline-derived CDR1 and CDR2 are DFQATT and SNEGSKA (reference sequence).